This section outlines one T cell receptor beta chain sequence together with its context. The antigen is undetermined. The sample is drawn from a study of OX40 agonist ivuxolimab in advanced cancers. Study details: Patients in the trial were receiving intravenous ivuxolimab every 2 weeks, at doses of 0.01 to 10 mg/kg. Prior anti-PD-1, anti-PD-L1 or anti-CTLA-4 therapy was allowed; roughly 40% had some. Findings of the study overall: With doses of 0.1-3.0 mg/kg, partial responders showed among the lowest clonal expansion.

Germline values: CDR1 SQVTM, CDR2 ANQGSEA. The CDR3 is 12 residues long. Losses at the gene ends were 7 bases for V and 5 bases for J; bases not matched to a gene: 5. Libraries were prepared by immunoSEQ multiplex PCR; TCRdb keeps only in-frame clonotypes and omits some of them. The data show approximately 91,000 clones, approximately 87% seen once. Sequences were derived from CD4+ or CD8+ T cells sorted from blood, sampled in a trial of the OX40 agonist ivuxolimab. V and J are TRBV29-1 and TRBJ2-4; 7 bases are a match to TRBD1. The clonotype comes from an adult with an advanced solid tumor such as melanoma, head and neck, liver or kidney cancer. The CDR3 loop reads CSAGQVENIQYF. DNA for the CDR3: TGCAGCGCCGGACAGGTCGAAAACATTCAGTACTTC.